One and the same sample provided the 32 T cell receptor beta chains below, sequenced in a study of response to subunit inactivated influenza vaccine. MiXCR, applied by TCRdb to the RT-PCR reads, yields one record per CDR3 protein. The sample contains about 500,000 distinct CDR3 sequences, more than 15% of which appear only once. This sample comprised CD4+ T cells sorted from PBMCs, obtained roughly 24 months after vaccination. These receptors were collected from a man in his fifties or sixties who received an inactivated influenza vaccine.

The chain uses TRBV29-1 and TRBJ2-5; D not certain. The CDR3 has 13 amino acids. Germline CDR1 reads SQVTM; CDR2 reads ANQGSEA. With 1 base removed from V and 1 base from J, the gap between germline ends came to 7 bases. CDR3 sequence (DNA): TGCAGCGTTGAAGCAAACATCCAAGAGACCCAGTACTTC. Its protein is CSVEANIQETQYF.

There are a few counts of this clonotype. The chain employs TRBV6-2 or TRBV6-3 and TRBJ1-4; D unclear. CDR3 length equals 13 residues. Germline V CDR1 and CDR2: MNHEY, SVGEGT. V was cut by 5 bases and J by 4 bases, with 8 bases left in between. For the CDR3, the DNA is TGTGCCAGCAGTCAAGACGATAATGAAAAACTGTTTTTT. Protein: CASSQDDNEKLFF.

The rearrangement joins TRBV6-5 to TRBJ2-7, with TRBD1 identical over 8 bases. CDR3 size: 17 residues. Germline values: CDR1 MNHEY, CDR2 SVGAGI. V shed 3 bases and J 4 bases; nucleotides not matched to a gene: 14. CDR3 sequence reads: CASSYSRGTGGRYEQYF. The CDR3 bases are TGTGCCAGCAGTTATTCCAGGGGTACAGGGGGTAGGTACGAGCAGTACTTC.

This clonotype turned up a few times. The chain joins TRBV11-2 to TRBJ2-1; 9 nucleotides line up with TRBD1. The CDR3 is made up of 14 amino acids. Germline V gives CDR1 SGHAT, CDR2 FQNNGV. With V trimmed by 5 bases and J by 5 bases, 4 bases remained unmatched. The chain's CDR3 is CASSVWTGDNEQFF. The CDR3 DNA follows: TGTGCCAGCAGCGTATGGACAGGGGACAATGAGCAGTTCTTC.

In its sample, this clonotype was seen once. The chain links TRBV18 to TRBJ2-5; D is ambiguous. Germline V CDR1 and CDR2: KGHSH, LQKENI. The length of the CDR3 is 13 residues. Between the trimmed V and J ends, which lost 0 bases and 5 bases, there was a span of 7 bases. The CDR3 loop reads CASSPPNDETQYF. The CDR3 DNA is TGTGCCAGCTCACCACCGAATGATGAGACCCAGTACTTC.

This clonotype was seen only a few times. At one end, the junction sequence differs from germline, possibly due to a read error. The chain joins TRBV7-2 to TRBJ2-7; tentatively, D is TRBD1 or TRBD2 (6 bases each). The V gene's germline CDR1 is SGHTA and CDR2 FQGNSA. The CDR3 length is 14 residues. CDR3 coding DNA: TGTGCCAGCAGTTACGGGGGCGAAATTTACGGGCAGTACTTC. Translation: CASSYGGEIYGQYF. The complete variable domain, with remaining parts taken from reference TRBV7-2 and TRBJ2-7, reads GAGVSQSPSNKVTEKGKDVELRCDPISGHTALYWYRQSLGQGLEFLIYFQGNSAPDKSGLPSDRFSAERTGGSVSTLTIQRTQQEDSAVYLCASSYGGEIYGQYFGPGTRLTVT.

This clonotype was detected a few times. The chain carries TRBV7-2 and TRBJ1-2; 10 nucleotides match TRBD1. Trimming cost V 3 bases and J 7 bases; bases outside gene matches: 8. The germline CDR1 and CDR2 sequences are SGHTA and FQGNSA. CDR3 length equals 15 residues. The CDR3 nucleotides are TGTGCCAGCAGCTTTTCCGGGACAGGGGTACGTGGCTACACCTTC. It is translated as CASSFSGTGVRGYTF.

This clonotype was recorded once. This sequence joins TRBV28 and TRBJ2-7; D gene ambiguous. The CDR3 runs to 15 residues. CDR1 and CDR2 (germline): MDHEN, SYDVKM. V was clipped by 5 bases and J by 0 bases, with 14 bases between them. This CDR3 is CASSPGSRLSYEQYF. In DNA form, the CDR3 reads TGTGCCAGCAGTCCCGGTAGCCGTCTCTCCTACGAGCAGTACTTC.

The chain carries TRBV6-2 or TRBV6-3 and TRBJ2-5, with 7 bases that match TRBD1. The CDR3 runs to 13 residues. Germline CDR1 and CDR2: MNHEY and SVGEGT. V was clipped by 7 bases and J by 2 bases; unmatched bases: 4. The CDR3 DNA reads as TGTGCCAGCACGGACAGGAATCAAGAGACCCAGTACTTC. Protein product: CASTDRNQETQYF.

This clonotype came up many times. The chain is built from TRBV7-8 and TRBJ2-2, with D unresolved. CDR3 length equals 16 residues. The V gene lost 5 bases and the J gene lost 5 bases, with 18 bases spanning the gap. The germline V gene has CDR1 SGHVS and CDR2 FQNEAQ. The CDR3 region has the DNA TGTGCCAGCAGCCAGGATTTTACCTTTAAGACCGGGGAGCTGTTTTTT. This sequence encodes CASSQDFTFKTGELFF.

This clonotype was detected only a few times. The CDR3 loop reads CAISTSYNEQFF. Written as DNA, the CDR3 is TGTGCCATCAGCACTTCCTACAATGAGCAGTTCTTC. The rearrangement uses TRBV10-3 and TRBJ2-1, with D hard to call. V was shortened by 6 bases and J by 1 base, with 4 bases between the two germline ends. This CDR3 contains 12 residues. Germline CDR1 and CDR2: ENHRY and SYGVKD.

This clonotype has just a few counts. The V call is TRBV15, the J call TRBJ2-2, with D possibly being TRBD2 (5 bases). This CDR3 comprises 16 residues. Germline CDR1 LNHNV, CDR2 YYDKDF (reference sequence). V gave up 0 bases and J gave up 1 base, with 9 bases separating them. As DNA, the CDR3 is TGTGCCACCAGCAGAGATACCGGGAAGAACACCGGGGAGCTGTTTTTT. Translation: CATSRDTGKNTGELFF.

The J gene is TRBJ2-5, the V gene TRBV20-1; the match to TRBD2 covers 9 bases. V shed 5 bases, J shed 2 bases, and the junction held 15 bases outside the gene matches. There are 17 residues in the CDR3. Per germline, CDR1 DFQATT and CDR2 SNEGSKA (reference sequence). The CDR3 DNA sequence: TGCAGTGCTGGGAAGGTATTAGCGGGAGATAATCAAGAGACCCAGTACTTC. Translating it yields CSAGKVLAGDNQETQYF.

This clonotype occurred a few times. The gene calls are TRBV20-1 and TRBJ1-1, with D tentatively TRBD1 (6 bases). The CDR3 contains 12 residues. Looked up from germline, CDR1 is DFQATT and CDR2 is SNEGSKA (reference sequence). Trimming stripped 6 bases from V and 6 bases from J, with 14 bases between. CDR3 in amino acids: CSAPDRMAEAFF. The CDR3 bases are TGCAGTGCACCGGACAGAATGGCTGAAGCTTTCTTT.

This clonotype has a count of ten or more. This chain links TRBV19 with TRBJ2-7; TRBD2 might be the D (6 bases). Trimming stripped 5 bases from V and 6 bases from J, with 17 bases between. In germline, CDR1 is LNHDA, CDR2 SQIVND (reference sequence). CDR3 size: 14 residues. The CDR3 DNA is TGTGCCAGTAGTGCCTCCGGGGGTGGTGGCGAGCAGTACTTC. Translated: CASSASGGGGEQYF. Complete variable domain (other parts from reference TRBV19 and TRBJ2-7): DGGITQSPKYLFRKEGQNVTLSCEQNLNHDAMYWYRQDPGQGLRLIYYSQIVNDFQKGDIAEGYSVSREKKESFPLTVTSAQKNPTAFYLCASSASGGGGEQYFGPGTRLTVT.

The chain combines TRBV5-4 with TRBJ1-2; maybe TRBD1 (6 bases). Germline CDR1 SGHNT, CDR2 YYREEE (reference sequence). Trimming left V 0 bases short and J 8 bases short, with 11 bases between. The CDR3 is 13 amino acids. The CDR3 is CASSLVGGEGYTF. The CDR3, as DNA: TGTGCCAGCAGCTTGGTAGGGGGAGAAGGCTACACCTTC.

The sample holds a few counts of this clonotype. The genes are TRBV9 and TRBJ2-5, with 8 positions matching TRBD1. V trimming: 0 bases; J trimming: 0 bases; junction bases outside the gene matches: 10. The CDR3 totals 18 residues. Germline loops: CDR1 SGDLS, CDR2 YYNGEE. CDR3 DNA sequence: TGTGCCAGCAGCGTAGCGCCCAGGGGGCTTGAGTACCAAGAGACCCAGTACTTC. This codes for CASSVAPRGLEYQETQYF.

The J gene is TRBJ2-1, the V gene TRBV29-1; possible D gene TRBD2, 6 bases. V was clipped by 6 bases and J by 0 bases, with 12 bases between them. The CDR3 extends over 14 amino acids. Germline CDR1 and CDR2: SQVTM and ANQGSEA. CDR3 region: CSVRAGSSYNEQFF. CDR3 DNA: TGCAGCGTGAGGGCCGGGAGCTCCTACAATGAGCAGTTCTTC.

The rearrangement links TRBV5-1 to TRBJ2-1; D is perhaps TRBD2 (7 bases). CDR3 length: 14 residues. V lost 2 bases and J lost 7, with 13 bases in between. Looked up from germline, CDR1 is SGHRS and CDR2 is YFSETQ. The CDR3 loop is CASSLTGGLNEQFF. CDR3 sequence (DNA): TGCGCCAGCAGCTTAACGGGGGGCCTAAATGAGCAGTTCTTC.

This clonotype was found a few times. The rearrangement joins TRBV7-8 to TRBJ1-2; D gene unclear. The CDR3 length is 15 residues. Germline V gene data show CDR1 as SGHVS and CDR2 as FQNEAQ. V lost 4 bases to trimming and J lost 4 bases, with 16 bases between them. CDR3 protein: CASSSVGTRGYGYTF. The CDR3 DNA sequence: TGTGCCAGCAGCTCCGTGGGAACCCGGGGCTATGGCTACACCTTC.

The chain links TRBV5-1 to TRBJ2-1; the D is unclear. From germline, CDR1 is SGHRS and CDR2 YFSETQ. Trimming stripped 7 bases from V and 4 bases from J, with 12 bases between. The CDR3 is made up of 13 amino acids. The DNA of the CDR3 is TGCGCCAGCCAACTTGCTGGGTACAATGAGCAGTTCTTC. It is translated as CASQLAGYNEQFF.

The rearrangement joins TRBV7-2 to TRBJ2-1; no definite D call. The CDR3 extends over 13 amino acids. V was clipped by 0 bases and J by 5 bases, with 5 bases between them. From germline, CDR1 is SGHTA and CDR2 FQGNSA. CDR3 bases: TGTGCCAGCAGCTTAGCTTGGGACAATGAGCAGTTCTTC. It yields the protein CASSLAWDNEQFF.

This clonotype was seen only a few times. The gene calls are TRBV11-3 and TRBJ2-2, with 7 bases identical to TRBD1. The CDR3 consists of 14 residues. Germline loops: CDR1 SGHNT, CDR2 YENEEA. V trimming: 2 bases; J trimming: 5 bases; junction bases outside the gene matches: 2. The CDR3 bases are TGTGCCAGCAGCTTAAGGGGGCGGACCGGGGAGCTGTTTTTT. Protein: CASSLRGRTGELFF.

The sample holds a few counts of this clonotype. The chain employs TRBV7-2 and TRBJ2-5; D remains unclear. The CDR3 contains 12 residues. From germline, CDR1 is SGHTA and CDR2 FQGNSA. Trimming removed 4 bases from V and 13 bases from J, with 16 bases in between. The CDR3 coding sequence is TGTGCCAGCAGCTCATACCCGGACCCCCGGTACTTC. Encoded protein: CASSSYPDPRYF.

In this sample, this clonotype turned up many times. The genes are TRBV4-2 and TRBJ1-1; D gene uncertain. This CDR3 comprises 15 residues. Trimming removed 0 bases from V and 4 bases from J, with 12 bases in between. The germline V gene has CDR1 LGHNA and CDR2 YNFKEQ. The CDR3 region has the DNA TGTGCCAGCAGCCAAGATTATGCGGGAGCCACTGAAGCTTTCTTT. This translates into CASSQDYAGATEAFF.

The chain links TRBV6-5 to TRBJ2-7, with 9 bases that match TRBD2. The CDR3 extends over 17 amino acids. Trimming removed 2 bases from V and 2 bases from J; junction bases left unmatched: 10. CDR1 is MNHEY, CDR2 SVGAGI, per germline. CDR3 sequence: CASSYTFGAGGAYEQYF. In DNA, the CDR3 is TGTGCCAGCAGTTACACCTTTGGAGCGGGAGGCGCCTACGAGCAGTACTTC.

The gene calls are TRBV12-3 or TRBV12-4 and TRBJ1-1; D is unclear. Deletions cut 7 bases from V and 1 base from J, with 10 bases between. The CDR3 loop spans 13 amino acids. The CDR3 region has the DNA TGTGCCAGCACCTGGACTGGGAACACTGAAGCTTTCTTT. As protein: CASTWTGNTEAFF.

The chain's CDR3 is CASSRAGGPGNEQFF. The CDR3 nucleotides are TGTGCCAGCAGCCGGGCGGGGGGGCCTGGCAATGAGCAGTTCTTC. The chain uses TRBV6-2 or TRBV6-3 and TRBJ2-1, with 9 bases identical to TRBD2. This CDR3 is 15 amino acids long. Germline V gene sequence: CDR1 MNHEY, CDR2 SVGEGT. V was pared by 6 bases and J by 6 bases, with 9 bases of the junction left unmatched.

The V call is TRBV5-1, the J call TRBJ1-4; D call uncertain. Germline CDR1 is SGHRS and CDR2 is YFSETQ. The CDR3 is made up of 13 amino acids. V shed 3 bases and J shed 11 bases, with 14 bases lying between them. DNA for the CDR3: TGCGCCAGCAGCTATGGCGGCTTTGGGAAACTGTTTTTT. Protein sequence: CASSYGGFGKLFF. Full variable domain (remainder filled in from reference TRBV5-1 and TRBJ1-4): KAGVTQTPRYLIKTRGQQVTLSCSPISGHRSVSWYQQTPGQGLQFLFEYFSETQRNKGNFPGRFSGRQFSNSRSEMNVSTLELGDSALYLCASSYGGFGKLFFGSGTQLSVL.

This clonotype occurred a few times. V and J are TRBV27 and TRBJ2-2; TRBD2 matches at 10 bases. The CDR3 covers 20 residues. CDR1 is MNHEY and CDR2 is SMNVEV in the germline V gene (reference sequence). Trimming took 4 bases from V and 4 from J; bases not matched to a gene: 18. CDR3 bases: TGTGCCAGCAGTTATCTCCCCGTGTTAGCGGGAGGCCGAGGCACCGGGGAGCTGTTTTTT. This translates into CASSYLPVLAGGRGTGELFF.

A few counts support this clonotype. CDR3 DNA: TGTGCCAGCAGCAAAGCTATGAGCAGTCCCTACTTCTATGGCTACACCTTC. It specifies CASSKAMSSPYFYGYTF. This chain links TRBV21-1 with TRBJ1-2. TRBV21-1 corresponds to a pseudogene. The CDR3 totals 17 residues.

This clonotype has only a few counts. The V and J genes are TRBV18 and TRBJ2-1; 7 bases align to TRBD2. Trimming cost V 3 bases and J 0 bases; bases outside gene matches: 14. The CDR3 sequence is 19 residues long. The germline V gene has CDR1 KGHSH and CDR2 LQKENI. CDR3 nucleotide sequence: TGTGCCAGCTCACCTGTTCTTAGCGGGTCCGGCAGCTCCTACAATGAGCAGTTCTTC. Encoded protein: CASSPVLSGSGSSYNEQFF.